These 8 T cell receptor beta chains share one sample of origin, sequenced in a study of blood T cells in healthy people across ages. A second PCR of roughly 7 to 11 cycles used a sample-barcoded 5' primer and a J-beta primer mix. A single record per CDR3 protein comes from TCRdb applying MiXCR to the 5' RACE reads. The repertoire has roughly 500,000 distinct CDR3 sequences, 24% of them found once; the top ten carry approximately 10%. The same specimen was also included in a second study, on T cells of mothers and their children.

Sequenced material: blood. Receptors were obtained from a boy between 10 and 17 years old in good health.

The gene calls are TRBV7-9 and TRBJ2-1; D unresolved. The ends were cut back, 5 bases at V and 6 bases at J, with 2 bases in the middle. Germline CDR1 SEHNR, CDR2 FQNEAQ (reference sequence). The CDR3 length is 10 residues. For the CDR3, the DNA is TGTGCCAGCAGCCCCAATGAGCAGTTCTTC. This gives the protein CASSPNEQFF.

V gene TRBV7-2 combines with J gene TRBJ1-6; unclear D gene. Germline lookup yields CDR1 SGHTA and CDR2 FQGNSA. Deletions cut 5 bases from V and 9 bases from J, with 8 bases between. The CDR3 has 12 amino acids. This CDR3 is CASSTLGSPLHF. In nucleotides, the CDR3 is TGTGCCAGCAGCACTCTTGGTTCACCCCTCCACTTT.

This clonotype has more than one count but fewer than ten. CDR3 protein: CASSLDAGGETQYF. The CDR3 coding sequence is TGCGCCAGCAGCTTGGACGCGGGAGGGGAGACCCAGTACTTC. The chain recombines TRBV5-1 with TRBJ2-5; 9 bases line up with TRBD2. The CDR3 has 14 residues. The trim removed 0 bases at V and 5 bases at J, leaving 2 bases unmatched. The germline CDR1 and CDR2 sequences are SGHRS and YFSETQ.

This clonotype has only a few counts. The chain links TRBV29-1 to TRBJ2-1, with 10 nucleotides matching TRBD2. V was pared by 4 bases and J by 0 bases, with 9 bases of the junction left unmatched. The germline V gene encodes CDR1 SQVTM and CDR2 ANQGSEA. The CDR3 extends over 17 amino acids. CDR3 protein: CSVVTSGTLSSYNEQFF. The CDR3 DNA sequence: TGCAGCGTTGTCACTAGCGGGACCCTTAGCTCCTACAATGAGCAGTTCTTC.

The V and J genes are TRBV6-5 and TRBJ2-1; 10 nucleotides line up with TRBD2. The V gene end was trimmed by 2 bases and the J gene end by 1 base; junction bases not matched to a gene: 8. This CDR3 spans 18 amino acids. The V gene's germline CDR1 is MNHEY and CDR2 SVGAGI. DNA of the CDR3: TGTGCCAGCAGTTACGGGGAGCGGGGGGGCCCGTCCTACAATGAGCAGTTCTTC. Translation: CASSYGERGGPSYNEQFF.

This chain uses TRBV4-3 with TRBJ2-3; the D gene is possibly TRBD2 (5 bases). Trimming left V 0 bases short and J 5 bases short, with 12 bases between. The CDR3 has 15 residues. Germline assignment: CDR1 LGHNA and CDR2 YSLEER. The CDR3 is CASSQDLGLKDTQYF. The CDR3 coding sequence is TGCGCCAGCAGCCAAGACTTAGGACTGAAAGATACGCAGTATTTT.

This chain joins TRBV19 and TRBJ2-5, with D perhaps TRBD1 or TRBD2 (5 bases each). Trimming shortened V by 8 bases and J by 5 bases, and 9 bases separated the two germline ends. In germline, CDR1 is LNHDA, CDR2 SQIVND (reference sequence). This CDR3 has 11 amino acids. CDR3 loop: CASVGEETQYF. In DNA, the CDR3 is TGTGCCAGTGTGGGGGAGGAGACCCAGTACTTC.

The genes are TRBV29-1 and TRBJ1-1; perhaps TRBD1 as D (6 bases). V shed 5 bases and J shed 2 bases, with 15 bases lying between them. The germline CDR1 and CDR2 sequences are SQVTM and ANQGSEA. CDR3 length equals 14 residues. CDR3 region: CSVTLLGANTEAFF. In nucleotides, the CDR3 is TGCAGCGTTACCCTCTTGGGGGCCAACACTGAAGCTTTCTTT.